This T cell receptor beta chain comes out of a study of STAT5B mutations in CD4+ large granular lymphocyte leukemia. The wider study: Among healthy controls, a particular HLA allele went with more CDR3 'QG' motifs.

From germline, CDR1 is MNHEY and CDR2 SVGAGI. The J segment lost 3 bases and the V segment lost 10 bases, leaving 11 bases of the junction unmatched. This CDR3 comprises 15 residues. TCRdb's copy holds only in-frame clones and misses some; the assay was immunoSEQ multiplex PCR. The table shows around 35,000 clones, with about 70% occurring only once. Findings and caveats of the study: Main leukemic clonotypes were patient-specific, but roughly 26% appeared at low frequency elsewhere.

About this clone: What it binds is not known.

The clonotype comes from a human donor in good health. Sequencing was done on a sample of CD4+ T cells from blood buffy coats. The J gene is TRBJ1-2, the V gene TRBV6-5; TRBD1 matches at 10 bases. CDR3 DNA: TGTGCCACCCAGTCAGGCGGACAGGGGGACTATGGCTACACCTTC. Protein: CATQSGGQGDYGYTF.